The 19 T cell receptor beta chains reported below all come from one sample, sequenced in a study of a mutant IDH1 vaccine in newly diagnosed glioma. The time point was: week 23, last vaccination. Every vaccine dose comprised 300 ug of mutant IDH1 20-mer peptide plus topical imiquimod. The antigens of these receptors remain unknown. Profiled with immunoSEQ multiplex PCR; TCRdb holds only in-frame clones, not every one. The sample includes tens of thousands of clones, 80% of them seen just once. The material sequenced was PBMCs, taken from a glioma patient whose treatment included an IDH1 peptide vaccine. Every receptor here comes from a man aged 40-50 years with glioma.

The chain joins TRBV6-1 to TRBJ1-4; tentatively, D is TRBD1 (5 bases). With 2 bases removed from V and 8 bases from J, the gap between germline ends came to 24 bases. The CDR3 has 18 amino acids. Germline CDR1 reads MNHNS; CDR2 reads SASEGT. The CDR3 coding sequence is TGTGCCAGCAGTGAAACAATTACCGGGACGCCTGGGAGAGAAAAACTGTTTTTT. Its translation: CASSETITGTPGREKLFF.

This clone was observed a single time. The rearrangement joins TRBV7-2 to TRBJ2-7, with a possible D match to TRBD2 (7 bases). The CDR3 contains 13 residues. Germline V CDR1 and CDR2: SGHTA, FQGNSA. V was shortened by 7 bases and J by 7 bases, with 17 bases between the two germline ends. The CDR3 spells CASTSGGPLEQYF. CDR3 in DNA: TGTGCCAGCACCTCGGGGGGCCCCCTGGAGCAGTACTTC.

The V and J genes are TRBV5-5 and TRBJ1-4; 8 nucleotides agree with TRBD1. Trimming removed 4 bases from V and 1 base from J; junction bases left unmatched: 9. The CDR3 runs 17 residues. CDR1 is SGHKS, CDR2 YYEKEE, per germline (reference sequence). The CDR3, as DNA: TGTGCCAGCAGCGACACAGGGGGATCTCTAACTAATGAAAAACTGTTTTTT. As protein: CASSDTGGSLTNEKLFF.

This chain joins TRBV2 and TRBJ2-7; 7 nucleotides agree with TRBD1. J was trimmed by 2 bases and V by 7 bases; bases with no gene match: 8. The CDR3 is 14 amino acids. Germline assignment: CDR1 SNHLY and CDR2 FYNNEI. The CDR3 here is CASTRGQGAYEQYF. The CDR3 DNA is TGTGCCAGCACGCGTGGGCAGGGGGCCTACGAGCAGTACTTC.

The chain carries TRBV14 and TRBJ2-1; possible D gene TRBD1, 5 bases. Deletions cut 2 bases from V and 7 bases from J, with 12 bases between. CDR1 and CDR2 (germline): SGHDN, FVKESK. This CDR3 spans 14 amino acids. In nucleotides, the CDR3 is TGTGCCAGCAGCCAAAATAAGGGGCGGAATGAGCAGTTCTTC. It specifies CASSQNKGRNEQFF.

This clone was seen a few times. This sequence joins TRBV14 and TRBJ1-1; 9 positions match TRBD1. This CDR3 is 17 amino acids long. J gave up 4 bases and V 2 bases, and 11 bases lay outside the gene matches. From germline, CDR1 is SGHDN and CDR2 FVKESK. CDR3 nucleotide sequence: TGTGCCAGCAGCCAATTCCGCGGACAGGGGATCGGCACTGAAGCTTTCTTT. Amino acids: CASSQFRGQGIGTEAFF.

The rearrangement uses TRBV2 and TRBJ2-7; 7 bases fit TRBD1. The J segment lost 5 bases and the V segment lost 4 bases, leaving 8 bases of the junction unmatched. Germline CDR1 is SNHLY and CDR2 is FYNNEI. The CDR3 is made up of 14 amino acids. The CDR3 DNA is TGTGCCAGCAGTGCACAGGGGCCGCGGAACGAGCAGTACTTC. Its translation is CASSAQGPRNEQYF.

The chain employs TRBV30 and TRBJ2-6, with D maybe TRBD1 (6 bases). The germline V and J ends were trimmed by 4 bases and 2 bases, with 21 bases remaining between them. The CDR3 has 18 residues. The germline V gene encodes CDR1 GTSNPN and CDR2 SVGIG (reference sequence). CDR3 protein: CAWNPYQGLAAGANVLTF. In DNA, the CDR3 is TGTGCCTGGAACCCCTATCAGGGGCTCGCTGCTGGGGCCAACGTCCTGACTTTC.

V is TRBV6-5 and J is TRBJ2-5; 10 bases map to TRBD1. The CDR3 length is 11 residues. With V trimmed by 5 bases and J by 14 bases, 5 bases remained unmatched. Germline-derived CDR1 and CDR2 are MNHEY and SVGAGI. CDR3 region: CASSDRGRFYF. The CDR3 region has the DNA TGTGCCAGCAGTGACAGGGGGCGTTTTTACTTC.

The chain joins TRBV2 to TRBJ2-4; the D is unclear. This CDR3 has 14 amino acids. Germline V gene lookup returns CDR1 SNHLY and CDR2 FYNNEI. The V end was cut by 4 bases, the J end by 1 base, with 8 bases between. CDR3 nucleotides: TGTGCCAGCAGTGCTCCATCGGCCAAAAACATTCAGTACTTC. It yields the protein CASSAPSAKNIQYF.

The chain links TRBV9 to TRBJ2-3; 9 nucleotides line up with TRBD2. The CDR3 consists of 16 residues. The J segment lost 1 base and the V segment lost 3 bases, leaving 6 bases of the junction unmatched. Germline V gene lookup returns CDR1 SGDLS and CDR2 YYNGEE. The CDR3 region is CASSGGIAGGTDTQYF. CDR3 DNA: TGTGCCAGCAGCGGGGGCATAGCGGGGGGCACAGATACGCAGTATTTT.

This chain joins TRBV19 and TRBJ2-5; 9 bases fit TRBD1. Trimming took 0 bases from V and 5 from J; bases not matched to a gene: 10. Germline loops: CDR1 LNHDA, CDR2 SQIVND (reference sequence). The CDR3 is 17 residues long. The CDR3 is CASSIDLEQGAMETQYF. As DNA, the CDR3 is TGTGCCAGTAGTATAGACCTTGAACAGGGGGCGATGGAGACCCAGTACTTC.

The rearrangement uses TRBV7-8 and TRBJ2-3, with D possibly matching TRBD1 (6 bases). CDR1 and CDR2 from the germline V gene are SGHVS and FQNEAQ. V was pared by 1 base and J by 6 bases, with 17 bases between. This CDR3 spans 16 amino acids. CDR3 bases: TGTGCCAGCAGCTTAGTCCAGGGCAGGGGAGCCGATACGCAGTATTTT. Its protein is CASSLVQGRGADTQYF. Complete variable domain (other parts from reference TRBV7-8 and TRBJ2-3): GAGVSQSPRYKVAKRGQDVALRCDPISGHVSLFWYQQALGQGPEFLTYFQNEAQLDKSGLPSDRFFAERPEGSVSTLKIQRTQQEDSAVYLCASSLVQGRGADTQYFGPGTRLTVL.

The chain has TRBV30 and TRBJ2-2; D is ambiguous. Trimming removed 1 base at V and 0 bases at J, with 6 bases between. The CDR3 loop spans 14 amino acids. Germline-derived CDR1 and CDR2 are GTSNPN and SVGIG (reference sequence). CDR3 coding DNA: TGTGCCTGGAGTGGTAACCCGAACACCGGGGAGCTGTTTTTT. Translated, it gives CAWSGNPNTGELFF.

The chain combines TRBV6-5 with TRBJ2-3, with TRBD1 as a possible D gene (6 bases). The CDR3 has 14 residues. Trimming removed 9 bases at V and 3 bases at J, with 16 bases between. The V gene's germline CDR1 is MNHEY and CDR2 SVGAGI. This CDR3 is CASSLQGVTDTQYF. The CDR3 DNA reads as TGTGCCAGTAGCCTACAGGGAGTTACAGATACGCAGTATTTT.

This clone has more than one count but fewer than ten. One junction end disagrees with the germline gene, perhaps due to a read error. The rearrangement links TRBV30 to TRBJ2-1; the D gene is possibly TRBD1 (6 bases). CDR1 is GTSNPN, CDR2 SVGIG, per germline (reference sequence). The CDR3 spans 13 residues. This chain's CDR3 is CGWSPSGVREQFF. In DNA form, the CDR3 reads TGTGGCTGGAGTCCCTCAGGGGTGCGTGAGCAGTTCTTC. The full variable domain, rest sourced from reference TRBV30 and TRBJ2-1, is SQTIHQWPATLVQPVGSPLSLECTVEGTSNPNLYWYRQAAGRGLQLLFYSVGIGQISSEVPQNLSASRPQDRQFILSSKKLLLSDSGFYLCGWSPSGVREQFFGPGTRLTVL.

The rearrangement joins TRBV5-1 to TRBJ2-7; D gene uncertain. Germline V lookup: CDR1 SGHRS, CDR2 YFSETQ. V shed 1 base and J shed 2 bases, with 7 bases lying between them. The CDR3 totals 13 residues. CDR3 nucleotide sequence: TGCGCCAGCAGCTTGTTCCTGACCTACGAGCAGTACTTC. This encodes CASSLFLTYEQYF. The full variable domain, rest sourced from reference TRBV5-1 and TRBJ2-7, is KAGVTQTPRYLIKTRGQQVTLSCSPISGHRSVSWYQQTPGQGLQFLFEYFSETQRNKGNFPGRFSGRQFSNSRSEMNVSTLELGDSALYLCASSLFLTYEQYFGPGTRLTVT.

The V gene is TRBV9, the J gene TRBJ2-4; D may be TRBD1 (6 bases). Trimming stripped 3 bases from V and 8 bases from J, with 9 bases between. Germline loops: CDR1 SGDLS, CDR2 YYNGEE. This CDR3 is 12 amino acids long. This chain's CDR3 is CASSGPGDIQYF. CDR3 DNA sequence: TGTGCCAGCAGCGGGCCAGGGGACATTCAGTACTTC.

In DNA, the CDR3 is TGTGCCAGCAGCCTAGACCCCTCTTCCTATGGCTACACCTTC. This codes for CASSLDPSSYGYTF. The V gene is TRBV9, the J gene TRBJ1-2; D gene uncertain. V lost 4 bases to trimming and J lost 4 bases, with 14 bases between them. Germline V gene sequence: CDR1 SGDLS, CDR2 YYNGEE. CDR3 length: 14 amino acids.